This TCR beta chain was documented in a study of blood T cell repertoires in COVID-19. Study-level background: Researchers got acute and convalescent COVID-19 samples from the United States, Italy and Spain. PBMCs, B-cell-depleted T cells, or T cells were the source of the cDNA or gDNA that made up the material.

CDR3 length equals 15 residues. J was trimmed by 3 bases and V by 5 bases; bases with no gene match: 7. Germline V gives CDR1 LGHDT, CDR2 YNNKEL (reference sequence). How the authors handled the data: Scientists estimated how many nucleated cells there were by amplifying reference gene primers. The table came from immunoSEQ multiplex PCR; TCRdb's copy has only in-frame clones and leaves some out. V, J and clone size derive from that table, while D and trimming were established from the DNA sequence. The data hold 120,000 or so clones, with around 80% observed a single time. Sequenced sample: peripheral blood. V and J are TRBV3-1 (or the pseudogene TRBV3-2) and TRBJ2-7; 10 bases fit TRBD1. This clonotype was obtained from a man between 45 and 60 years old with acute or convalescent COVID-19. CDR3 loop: CASSRDRGGGYEQYF. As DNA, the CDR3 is TGTGCCAGCAGCAGGGACAGGGGAGGGGGCTACGAGCAGTACTTC.